This T cell receptor (beta chain) was observed in a study of T cell repertoires and HLA-DP antigens. Across the study: The donors, ranging 18-to-29 to 60-to-69 years, included a couple of males and one female.

As regards this clone: As yet, its antigen is unknown.

General study findings and limits: Antigen presentation used HeLa cells, with total CD4+ cells responding.

Produced via immunoSEQ multiplex PCR; TCRdb's table is partial and in-frame only. Found here are around 90,000 clones, more than 75% of them singletons; the top ten hold roughly 1.6%. Per germline, CDR1 SGHVS and CDR2 FQNEAQ. CDR3 length: 14 amino acids. V lost 5 bases, J lost 0 bases, and 8 bases lay in between. The sequence was collected from a man aged 45-65 years in good health and CMV-seronegative. Sequencing used CD4+ T cells from PBMCs. The gene calls are TRBV7-8 and TRBJ1-5; no reliable D call. The CDR3 DNA follows: TGTGCCAGCAGCCCACAGAATAGCAATCAGCCCCAGCATTTT. Its translation: CASSPQNSNQPQHF. Together with reference TRBV7-8 and TRBJ1-5, the CDR3 gives the full variable domain: GAGVSQSPRYKVAKRGQDVALRCDPISGHVSLFWYQQALGQGPEFLTYFQNEAQLDKSGLPSDRFFAERPEGSVSTLKIQRTQQEDSAVYLCASSPQNSNQPQHFGDGTRLSIL.